Below are 8 T cell receptor beta chains sequenced from a single sample in a study of technical replicates of blood from several donors. Data came from immunoSEQ multiplex PCR; TCRdb stores just in-frame clones and leaves some out. The sample holds roughly 50,000 clones, 93% seen once. The sample taken for sequencing was PBMCs. The receptors here all came from a human donor in good health. Some clones in this sample may be carry-over from other donors' samples.

This chain links TRBV2 with TRBJ1-1; 8 bases are shared with TRBD1. Trimming took 5 bases from V and 4 from J; bases not matched to a gene: 6. Germline CDR1 reads SNHLY; CDR2 reads FYNNEI. CDR3 length: 14 amino acids. Here the CDR3 DNA reads TGTGCCAGCAGTTTGACAGGGGCAGGCACTGAAGCTTTCTTT. Residues: CASSLTGAGTEAFF.

The chain couples TRBV4-3 to TRBJ2-1, with TRBD2 as a possible D gene (5 bases). The CDR3 is 13 amino acids. Trimming cost V 1 base and J 7 bases, with 8 bases left between them. In germline, CDR1 is LGHNA, CDR2 YSLEER. The CDR3 reads CASSQGPGNEQFF. CDR3 in DNA: TGCGCCAGCAGCCAAGGTCCGGGGAATGAGCAGTTCTTC.

This clone appeared a single time. This chain joins TRBV18 and TRBJ1-2; 7 bases fit TRBD1. The CDR3 is 13 amino acids. Germline V CDR1 and CDR2: KGHSH, LQKENI. V shed 6 bases, J shed 7 bases, and the junction held 8 bases outside the gene matches. The CDR3 loop is CASSAGTAFGYTF. The CDR3 DNA reads TGTGCCAGCTCGGCGGGGACAGCCTTTGGCTACACCTTC.

The V call is TRBV11-1, the J call TRBJ2-7, with D possibly matching TRBD1 (5 bases). The V end was cut by 4 bases, the J end by 3 bases, with 13 bases between. The CDR3 runs to 14 residues. CDR1 is SGHAT, CDR2 FQDESV, per germline (reference sequence). The chain's CDR3 is CASSSRQPGYEQYF. The DNA of the CDR3 is TGTGCCAGCAGCTCCCGACAGCCAGGCTACGAGCAGTACTTC. The variable domain in full, completed from reference TRBV11-1 and TRBJ2-7, reads EAEVAQSPRYKITEKSQAVAFWCDPISGHATLYWYRQILGQGPELLVQFQDESVVDDSQLPKDRFSAERLKGVDSTLKIQPAELGDSAMYLCASSSRQPGYEQYFGPGTRLTVT.

The gene calls are TRBV5-8 and TRBJ2-7, with TRBD1 identical over 8 bases. The ends lost 4 bases at V and 4 bases at J; junction bases unmatched: 7. Germline CDR1 SGHTS, CDR2 YDEGEE. CDR3 length: 14 residues. CDR3 in amino acids: CASSGPHRGYEQYF. CDR3 nucleotides: TGTGCCAGCAGCGGCCCCCACAGGGGGTACGAGCAGTACTTC.

This clone was counted a single time. The V and J genes are TRBV7-9 and TRBJ1-6, with no clear D. CDR1 and CDR2 from the germline V gene are SEHNR and FQNEAQ (reference sequence). Trimming pared 5 bases from V and 6 bases from J, leaving 14 bases between. The CDR3 spans 15 residues. CDR3 DNA sequence: TGTGCCAGCAGCCCCCGGGCAGGACTTAATTCACCCCTCCACTTT. Encoded protein: CASSPRAGLNSPLHF. The full variable domain, in which reference TRBV7-9 and TRBJ1-6 provide the parts outside the CDR3, is DTGVSQNPRHKITKRGQNVTFRCDPISEHNRLYWYRQTLGQGPEFLTYFQNEAQLEKSRLLSDRFSAERPKGSFSTLEIQRTEQGDSAMYLCASSPRAGLNSPLHFGNGTRLTVT.

The rearrangement joins TRBV2 to TRBJ1-6; no reliable D call. This CDR3 comprises 13 residues. Germline CDR1 reads SNHLY; CDR2 reads FYNNEI. V gave up 7 bases and J gave up 0 bases, with 4 bases separating them. CDR3 coding DNA: TGTGCCAGCATCAGCTCCTATAATTCACCCCTCCACTTT. Protein product: CASISSYNSPLHF.

V gene TRBV4-3 combines with J gene TRBJ1-4; D may be TRBD1 (5 bases). V was trimmed by 4 bases and J by 8 bases, leaving 23 bases between them. CDR1 is LGHNA, CDR2 YSLEER, per germline. This CDR3 spans 17 amino acids. This CDR3 is CASSRTQKGWGREKLFF. In DNA, the CDR3 is TGCGCCAGCAGCCGCACGCAAAAGGGGTGGGGTCGGGAAAAACTGTTTTTT.